Below, one T cell receptor beta chain is given with its context. Its antigen is unidentified. V was pared by 4 bases and J by 3 bases, with 13 bases between. Germline V gene lookup returns CDR1 MGHDK and CDR2 SYGVNS. This CDR3 spans 14 amino acids. The data stem from a study of shared clonotypes between healthy human individuals. General study points: The rarefaction results pointed to incomplete sorted-subset sequencing despite large depth. Sequencing depth was expected to affect clonotype sharing among donors. The small donor group covered limited genetic and exposure diversity.

The authors ran the assay at deep level. Some clones are missing from TCRdb's copy, which holds only in-frame ones; the method was immunoSEQ multiplex PCR. The sample includes around 750,000 clones, approximately 74% of them seen just once. The sequencing input was memory CD4+ T cells sorted from blood. Subset of the sample: CD45RA-negative fraction. The TCR sequence derives from a young woman in good health. The rearrangement links TRBV25-1 to TRBJ2-7, with D possibly matching TRBD1 (6 bases). CDR3 in amino acids: CASSGPGHFYEQYF. The CDR3 DNA sequence: TGTGCCAGCAGTGGTCCGGGACACTTCTACGAGCAGTACTTC.